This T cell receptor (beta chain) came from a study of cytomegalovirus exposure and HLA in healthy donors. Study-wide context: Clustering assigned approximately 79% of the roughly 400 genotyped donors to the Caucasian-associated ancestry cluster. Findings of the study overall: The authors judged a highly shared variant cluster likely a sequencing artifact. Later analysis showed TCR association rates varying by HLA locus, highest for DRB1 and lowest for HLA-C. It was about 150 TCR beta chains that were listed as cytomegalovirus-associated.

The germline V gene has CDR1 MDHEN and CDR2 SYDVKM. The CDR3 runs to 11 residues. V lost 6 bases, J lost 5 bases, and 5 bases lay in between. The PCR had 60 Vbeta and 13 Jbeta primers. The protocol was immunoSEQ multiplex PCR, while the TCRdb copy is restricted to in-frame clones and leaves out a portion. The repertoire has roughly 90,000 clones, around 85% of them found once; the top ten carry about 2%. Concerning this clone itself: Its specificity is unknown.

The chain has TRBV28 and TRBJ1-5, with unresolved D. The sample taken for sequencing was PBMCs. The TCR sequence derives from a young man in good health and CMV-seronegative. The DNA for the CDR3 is TGTGCCAGCAGGGGAGATCAGCCCCAGCATTTT. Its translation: CASRGDQPQHF.